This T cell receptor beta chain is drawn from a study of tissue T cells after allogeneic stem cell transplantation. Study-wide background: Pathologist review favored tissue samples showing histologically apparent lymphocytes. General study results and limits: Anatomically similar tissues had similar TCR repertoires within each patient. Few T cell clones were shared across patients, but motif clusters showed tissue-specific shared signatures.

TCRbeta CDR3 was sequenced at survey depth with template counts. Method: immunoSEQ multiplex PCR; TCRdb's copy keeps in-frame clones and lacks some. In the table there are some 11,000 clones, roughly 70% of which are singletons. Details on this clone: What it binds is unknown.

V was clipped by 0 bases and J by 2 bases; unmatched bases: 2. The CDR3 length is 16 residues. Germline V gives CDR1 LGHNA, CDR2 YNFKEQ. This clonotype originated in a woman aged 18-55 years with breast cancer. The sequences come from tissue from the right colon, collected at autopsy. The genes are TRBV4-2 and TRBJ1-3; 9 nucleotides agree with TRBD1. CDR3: CASSQETGGAGNTIYF. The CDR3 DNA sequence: TGTGCCAGCAGCCAAGAAACAGGGGGCGCTGGAAACACCATATATTTT.